Listed below are T cell receptor beta chains from one sample, sequenced in a study of vaccination effects on CD4 cells after COVID-19. Method: immunoSEQ multiplex PCR; TCRdb's copy keeps in-frame clones and lacks some. The repertoire holds 30,000 to 40,000 clones, with less than 80% as singletons. These receptors are not linked to any known antigen. Here the sequenced sample was CD4+ T cells from PBMCs cultured with HCoV-OC43 spike peptides, taken before COVID-19 vaccination. All receptors come from a human donor who received a COVID-19 vaccine. CDR3s include the opening cysteine and the closing phenylalanine or tryptophan. D genes are given only for firm matches. Only some rows state a clone size, as once, few, many or a class for expanded clones.

size,D,V,J,CDR3,DNA
NA,NA,TRBV4-1,TRBJ2-1,CASSQIGVGSDNEQFF,TGCGCCAGCAGCCAAATTGGAGTAGGATCCGACAATGAGCAGTTCTTC
NA,NA,TRBV30,TRBJ2-7,CAWKAGSYEQYF,TGTGCCTGGAAGGCCGGCTCCTACGAGCAGTACTTC
NA,TRBD1,TRBV30,TRBJ1-6,CAWSAPDRDISPLHF,TGTGCCTGGAGTGCCCCGGACAGGGACATATCCCCCCTCCACTTT
few,NA,TRBV19,TRBJ1-6,CASSSQRYNSPLHF,TGTGCCAGTAGTAGCCAGAGATATAATTCACCCCTCCACTTT
NA,TRBD1,TRBV4-1,TRBJ1-1,CASSRTPGQGLNTEAFF,TGCGCCAGCAGTCGAACACCGGGACAGGGATTAAACACTGAAGCTTTCTTT
NA,NA,TRBV3-1/TRBV3-2,TRBJ1-2,CASSHERGYTF,TGTGCCAGCAGCCACGAGAGGGGCTACACCTTC
few,NA,TRBV3-1/TRBV3-2,TRBJ1-3,CASSQTGTFSGNTIYF,TGTGCCAGCAGCCAAACAGGGACCTTCTCTGGAAACACCATATATTTT
NA,TRBD2,TRBV5-1,TRBJ2-1,CASRGLAGGYSYNEQFF,TGCGCCAGCAGGGGTCTAGCGGGGGGCTACTCCTACAATGAGCAGTTCTTC
NA,NA,TRBV9,TRBJ2-3,CASSVAVSGADTQYF,TGTGCCAGCAGCGTAGCTGTGTCGGGCGCAGATACGCAGTATTTT
few,NA,TRBV5-6,TRBJ2-7,CASSPGTTTYEQYF,TGTGCCAGCAGTCCCGGGACAACGACCTACGAGCAGTACTTC
NA,NA,TRBV19,TRBJ2-7,CASSHPGHRVGEQYF,TGTGCCAGTAGTCACCCCGGGCATCGGGTGGGCGAGCAGTACTTC
NA,NA,TRBV6-5,TRBJ1-4,CASSSGSTNEKLFF,TGTGCCAGCAGTTCAGGGTCAACTAATGAAAAACTGTTTTTT
NA,NA,TRBV15,TRBJ1-5,CATSRDNGQPQHF,TGTGCCACCAGCAGAGATAATGGTCAGCCCCAGCATTTT
NA,TRBD1,TRBV18,TRBJ1-4,CASSPPGTGGLTNEKLFF,TGTGCCAGCTCACCACCTGGGACAGGGGGCTTGACTAATGAAAAACTGTTTTTT
NA,NA,TRBV28,TRBJ1-1,CASSLGRQSERAFF,TGTGCCAGCAGTTTGGGTAGGCAGAGCGAGAGAGCTTTCTTT
NA,NA,TRBV2,TRBJ2-1,CASSEVSGLRFF,TGTGCCAGCAGTGAGGTTTCGGGACTGAGGTTCTTC
NA,TRBD1,TRBV7-9,TRBJ1-2,CASSYTDRGYGYTF,TGTGCCAGCAGCTATACCGACAGGGGCTATGGCTACACCTTC
once,NA,TRBV3-1/TRBV3-2,TRBJ1-2,CASSQGSVNYGYTF,TGTGCCAGCAGCCAAGGGTCTGTGAACTATGGCTACACCTTC
NA,NA,TRBV28,TRBJ1-4,CASSFPQGTNEKLFF,TGTGCCAGCAGTTTTCCTCAGGGGACTAATGAAAAACTGTTTTTT
NA,NA,TRBV7-2,TRBJ2-7,CASSLARGTYEQYF,TGTGCCAGCAGCTTAGCACGGGGTACATACGAGCAGTACTTC
NA,TRBD1,TRBV29-1,TRBJ1-1,CSVAMNRGAAF,TGCAGCGTTGCCATGAACAGGGGGGCCGCGTTT
NA,NA,TRBV7-8,TRBJ1-6,CASSLLPWGAGPYNSPLHF,TGTGCCAGCAGCTTACTTCCCTGGGGGGCGGGCCCCTATAATTCACCCCTCCACTTT
NA,NA,TRBV10-1,TRBJ1-2,CASSELPRADSYGYTF,TGCGCCAGCAGTGAGCTCCCCAGGGCGGACAGCTATGGCTACACCTTC
few,NA,TRBV6-6,TRBJ2-7,CASSHEGEQGSYYEQYF,TGTGCCAGCAGTCACGAGGGTGAACAGGGAAGCTACTACGAGCAGTACTTC
NA,TRBD1,TRBV7-2,TRBJ1-2,CASNLNRDRGVGGYTF,TGTGCCAGCAACTTGAACCGGGACAGGGGAGTTGGCGGCTACACCTTC
NA,TRBD1,TRBV6-5,TRBJ2-4,CASSYLQGNIQYF,TGTGCCAGCAGTTACTTACAGGGGAACATTCAGTACTTC
NA,TRBD1,TRBV3-1/TRBV3-2,TRBJ2-7,CASSRGAGGFYEQYF,TGTGCCAGCAGCCGAGGGGCAGGGGGCTTCTACGAGCAGTACTTC
NA,TRBD1,TRBV7-2,TRBJ2-1,CASSFWTGGGFNEQFF,TGTGCCAGCAGCTTTTGGACAGGGGGAGGATTCAATGAGCAGTTCTTC
NA,NA,TRBV19,TRBJ1-2,CASSIAGGVGYTF,TGTGCCAGTAGTATTGCGGGGGGCGTGGGCTACACCTTC
NA,NA,TRBV9,TRBJ2-1,CASSVSRTSYNEQFF,TGTGCCAGCAGCGTAAGCAGAACGTCTTACAATGAGCAGTTCTTC
NA,NA,TRBV6-5,TRBJ1-2,CASSYTTGINYGYTF,TGTGCCAGCAGTTACACCACAGGGATTAACTATGGCTACACCTTC
NA,NA,TRBV3-1/TRBV3-2,TRBJ1-4,CASGPGNDHEKLFF,TGTGCCAGCGGTCCAGGGAATGATCATGAAAAACTGTTTTTT
NA,NA,TRBV6-2/TRBV6-3,TRBJ1-1,CASSYWAGTEAFF,TGTGCCAGCAGTTACTGGGCGGGCACTGAAGCTTTCTTT
NA,NA,TRBV5-1,TRBJ2-6,CASSWDATSGANVLTF,TGCGCCAGCAGCTGGGACGCGACCTCTGGGGCCAACGTCCTGACTTTC
NA,TRBD1,TRBV19,TRBJ2-1,CASSQGASYNEQFF,TGTGCCAGTAGTCAGGGGGCCTCCTACAATGAGCAGTTCTTC
NA,TRBD1,TRBV2,TRBJ1-2,CASSKTGTGPYGYTF,TGTGCCAGCAGTAAGACCGGGACAGGGCCCTATGGCTACACCTTC
NA,NA,TRBV7-9,TRBJ1-1,CASTQTGNTEAFF,TGTGCCAGCACCCAAACAGGGAACACTGAAGCTTTCTTT
NA,TRBD2,TRBV19,TRBJ2-5,CASSILGEGRRKETQYF,TGTGCCAGTAGTATACTGGGGGAGGGCCGGCGTAAAGAGACCCAGTACTTC
NA,TRBD1,TRBV4-3,TRBJ1-1,CASSQEVGQGKAFF,TGCGCCAGCAGCCAAGAGGTGGGACAGGGGAAAGCTTTCTTT
few,NA,TRBV5-1,TRBJ2-5,CASSSQETQYF,TGCGCCAGCAGCTCTCAAGAGACCCAGTACTTC
NA,TRBD2,TRBV5-6,TRBJ2-1,CASSLVAGGQGEQFF,TGTGCCAGCAGCTTGGTAGCGGGAGGGCAAGGTGAGCAGTTCTTC
NA,NA,TRBV3-1/TRBV3-2,TRBJ2-2,CASRSYPGKGDTGELFF,TGTGCCAGCAGGTCATATCCAGGGAAGGGCGACACCGGGGAGCTGTTTTTT
NA,TRBD1,TRBV11-1,TRBJ2-1,CASSSTGGGEQFF,TGTGCCAGCAGCTCAACAGGGGGAGGTGAGCAGTTCTTC